A selection of T cell receptor beta chains follows, all from one sample in a study of tumor and adjacent non-tumor tissue in lung cancer. From the multiplex PCR reads, TCRdb called clonotypes with MiXCR, one entry per CDR3 protein. The repertoire holds about 68,000 distinct CDR3 sequences, roughly 60% seen once, with 20% in the top ten. Sequenced material: lung tumor tissue. The source of these receptors is a man aged 50 or older with non-small cell lung cancer. Each CDR3 is given with its conserved first and last residue. The D gene is left open where the match is weak. Size values are once, few and many counts, or a class for expanded clones, and some rows have none.

v_call	d_call	clone_size	j_call	cdr3_aa	cdr3_nt
TRBV11-2	NA	NA	TRBJ2-4	CASNRRGEAQNIQYF	TGTGCCAGCAACCGGAGAGGGGAGGCCCAAAACATTCAGTACTTC
TRBV5-4	NA	NA	TRBJ2-2	CASGSQWTGELFF	TGTGCCAGCGGCTCTCAGTGGACCGGGGAGCTGTTTTTT
TRBV11-2	NA	NA	TRBJ1-6	CVCSFSGHDYNSPLHF	TGTGTCTGCAGCTTCTCGGGACACGACTATAATTCACCCCTCCACTTT
TRBV4-2	TRBD2	NA	TRBJ2-2	CASSQGPGTSGRASTRELFF	TGTGCCAGCAGCCAAGGTCCCGGGACTAGCGGGAGGGCCAGCACTAGGGAGCTGTTTTTT
TRBV5-5	TRBD1	medium-sized	TRBJ2-1	CASSDRGQFF	TGTGCCAGCAGCGACAGGGGGCAGTTCTTC
TRBV4-2	TRBD2	NA	TRBJ2-7	CARSQDKGSGGAYEQYF	TGTGCCAGAAGCCAAGATAAGGGTAGCGGGGGGGCCTATGAGCAGTACTTC
TRBV7-9	TRBD2	NA	TRBJ2-7	CASSSRGWGLAGAVSYEQYF	TGTGCCAGCAGCTCCCGCGGGTGGGGACTAGCGGGAGCCGTCTCCTACGAGCAGTACTTC
TRBV19	NA	NA	TRBJ2-1	CASPIRGTDNEQFF	TGTGCCAGTCCCATAAGGGGGACCGACAATGAGCAGTTCTTC
TRBV20-1	NA	few	TRBJ2-1	CSAIGIGYNEQFF	TGCAGTGCTATCGGGATTGGATACAATGAGCAGTTCTTC
TRBV6-1	NA	NA	TRBJ2-1	CASTPLLAGGPRSERFF	TGCGCCAGCACACCACTCTTAGCTGGGGGGCCCCGGAGTGAGCGGTTCTTC
TRBV11-2	TRBD1	few	TRBJ1-4	CTSNQPVWGQGLNEKLFF	TGTACCAGCAACCAACCCGTTTGGGGACAGGGACTTAATGAAAAACTGTTTTTT
TRBV11-1	NA	NA	TRBJ2-1	CASSSRCGGSYNEQFF	TGTGCCAGCAGCTCCCGGTGTGGAGGCTCCTACAATGAGCAGTTCTTC